This is a list of T cell receptor beta chains from one sample in a study of T cell responses to AZD1222 COVID-19 vaccine. TCRdb keeps only in-frame clones here, not all; method: immunoSEQ multiplex PCR. The table includes some 120,000 clones, approximately 85% detected once. This specimen was peripheral blood, taken on day 0 of AZD1222 vaccination. Receptors originate from an adult in good health. CDR3s include the opening cysteine and the closing phenylalanine or tryptophan. D genes are given only for firm matches. Rows give clone size only sometimes, using once, few, many, or a class for an expanded clone.

d_call: .
v_call: TRBV28
clone_size: .
j_call: TRBJ2-7
cdr3_nt: TGTGCCAGCTTACGGGGGCCGTCCCCCGCAGCCTCCTACGAGCAGTACTTC
cdr3_aa: CASLRGPSPAASYEQYF

d_call: TRBD1
v_call: TRBV14
clone_size: .
j_call: TRBJ1-4
cdr3_nt: TGTGCCAGCAGCCCTATCGGACAGGCCATTAATGAAAAACTGTTTTTT
cdr3_aa: CASSPIGQAINEKLFF

d_call: .
v_call: TRBV15
clone_size: .
j_call: TRBJ1-5
cdr3_nt: TGTGCCACCAGCAGAGATCTCGCCGATTATAGCAATCAGCCCCAGCATTTT
cdr3_aa: CATSRDLADYSNQPQHF

d_call: .
v_call: TRBV20-1
clone_size: few
j_call: TRBJ1-1
cdr3_nt: TGCAGTGCTAGGGACGACACTGAAGCTTTCTTT
cdr3_aa: CSARDDTEAFF

d_call: .
v_call: TRBV3-1/TRBV3-2
clone_size: .
j_call: TRBJ1-5
cdr3_nt: TGTGCCAGCAGCCAAGATTCAGGGTCAGGACAGCCCCAGCATTTT
cdr3_aa: CASSQDSGSGQPQHF

d_call: TRBD1
v_call: TRBV19
clone_size: .
j_call: TRBJ1-2
cdr3_nt: TGTGCCAGTAGTCCGGGGACAGGCAGTGGCTACACCTTC
cdr3_aa: CASSPGTGSGYTF

d_call: .
v_call: TRBV19
clone_size: .
j_call: TRBJ2-2
cdr3_nt: TGTGCCAGTAGGGGGCAAGCGAACACCGGGGAGCTGTTTTTT
cdr3_aa: CASRGQANTGELFF

d_call: .
v_call: TRBV6-5
clone_size: .
j_call: TRBJ2-5
cdr3_nt: TGTGCCAGCATTTCAGGTCCCGGCGGCCAAGAGACCCAGTACTTC
cdr3_aa: CASISGPGGQETQYF

d_call: .
v_call: TRBV2
clone_size: .
j_call: TRBJ2-7
cdr3_nt: TGTGCCAGCAGAGAAACCGGGACAAGGTACTACGAGCAGTACTTC
cdr3_aa: CASRETGTRYYEQYF

d_call: TRBD1
v_call: TRBV7-9
clone_size: .
j_call: TRBJ2-5
cdr3_nt: TGTGCCAGCGGACGGACAGGGGGGCAAGAGACCCAGTACTTC
cdr3_aa: CASGRTGGQETQYF

d_call: .
v_call: TRBV5-1
clone_size: .
j_call: TRBJ1-2
cdr3_nt: TGCGCCAGCAGCTTGGATGGAGCCTCTAACTATGGCTACACCTTC
cdr3_aa: CASSLDGASNYGYTF

d_call: .
v_call: TRBV6-5
clone_size: few
j_call: TRBJ1-3
cdr3_nt: TGTGCCAGCGGAATACAGGGAGACACCATATATTTT
cdr3_aa: CASGIQGDTIYF

d_call: TRBD2
v_call: TRBV6-4
clone_size: many
j_call: TRBJ2-3
cdr3_nt: TGTGCCAGCAGCCAGGTAGCGGGGAGCACAGATACGCAGTATTTT
cdr3_aa: CASSQVAGSTDTQYF

d_call: .
v_call: TRBV7-9
clone_size: few
j_call: TRBJ2-1
cdr3_nt: TGTGCCAGCAGCTTATACGATGCCAATGAGCAGTTCTTC
cdr3_aa: CASSLYDANEQFF

d_call: .
v_call: TRBV7-3
clone_size: few
j_call: TRBJ2-1
cdr3_nt: TGTGCCAGCAGCTTAGCCGGGGTGGGGGTCAATGAGCAGTTCTTC
cdr3_aa: CASSLAGVGVNEQFF

d_call: TRBD1
v_call: TRBV28
clone_size: .
j_call: TRBJ2-7
cdr3_nt: TGTGCCAGCAGTTTAGACAGGGTGAACGAGCAGTACTTC
cdr3_aa: CASSLDRVNEQYF

d_call: .
v_call: TRBV7-3
clone_size: .
j_call: TRBJ2-1
cdr3_nt: TGTGCCAGCAGCTTTTTTGGGGAAATTCGGGACGGTACCAATGAGCAGTTCTTC
cdr3_aa: CASSFFGEIRDGTNEQFF

d_call: TRBD1
v_call: TRBV4-2
clone_size: .
j_call: TRBJ1-6
cdr3_nt: TGTGCCAGCAACGTTCATATTGACAGGGAGAATTCACCCCTCCACTTT
cdr3_aa: CASNVHIDRENSPLHF

d_call: TRBD1
v_call: TRBV7-8
clone_size: .
j_call: TRBJ1-5
cdr3_nt: TGTGCCAGCAGCTTAGCCCCGGCCGGACAGGGGGCGAGCAATCAGCCCCAGCATTTT
cdr3_aa: CASSLAPAGQGASNQPQHF

d_call: TRBD2
v_call: TRBV6-5
clone_size: .
j_call: TRBJ2-1
cdr3_nt: TGTGCCAGCAGTCTAGCGGGGTACAATGAGCAGTTCTTC
cdr3_aa: CASSLAGYNEQFF

d_call: .
v_call: TRBV6-5
clone_size: .
j_call: TRBJ1-3
cdr3_nt: TGTGCCAGCAGTTACGCGACAGGAAACACCATATATTTT
cdr3_aa: CASSYATGNTIYF

d_call: .
v_call: TRBV7-9
clone_size: once
j_call: TRBJ1-1
cdr3_nt: TGTGCCAGCAGCTTAGCCGGGTCCTACACTGAAGCTTTCTTT
cdr3_aa: CASSLAGSYTEAFF

d_call: .
v_call: TRBV28
clone_size: .
j_call: TRBJ2-7
cdr3_nt: TGTGCCAGCAGTTCGGAGGGGCTGAGGGATCGGTCCTACGAGCAGTACTTC
cdr3_aa: CASSSEGLRDRSYEQYF

d_call: TRBD1
v_call: TRBV5-6
clone_size: .
j_call: TRBJ1-6
cdr3_nt: TGTGCCAGCAGCTCCAGGACAGGGAAGGCGTATTCACCCCTCCACTTT
cdr3_aa: CASSSRTGKAYSPLHF

d_call: .
v_call: TRBV7-2
clone_size: .
j_call: TRBJ2-3
cdr3_nt: TGTGCCAGCAGCGGAACTAGGCCAGATACGCAGTATTTT
cdr3_aa: CASSGTRPDTQYF

d_call: .
v_call: TRBV28
clone_size: few
j_call: TRBJ1-6
cdr3_nt: TGTGCCAGCAGTTTCCAAAGGGCAGCGAATTCACCCCTCCACTTT
cdr3_aa: CASSFQRAANSPLHF

d_call: .
v_call: TRBV18
clone_size: .
j_call: TRBJ2-7
cdr3_nt: TGTGCCAGCTCACCAGTAGGGGGCTACGAGCAGTACTTC
cdr3_aa: CASSPVGGYEQYF

d_call: TRBD2
v_call: TRBV5-8
clone_size: .
j_call: TRBJ2-5
cdr3_nt: TGTGCCAGCAGCCAGAGACTAGCGGGGGGCCTACGCCAAGAGACCCAGTACTTC
cdr3_aa: CASSQRLAGGLRQETQYF

d_call: .
v_call: TRBV11-3
clone_size: .
j_call: TRBJ1-1
cdr3_nt: TGTGCCAGCAGCTTAGATCCCCTCACTGAAGCTTTCTTT
cdr3_aa: CASSLDPLTEAFF

d_call: .
v_call: TRBV7-2
clone_size: .
j_call: TRBJ2-7
cdr3_nt: TGTGCCAGCAGCTCACCGACAGGCTACTCCTACGAGCAGTACTTC
cdr3_aa: CASSSPTGYSYEQYF

d_call: TRBD1
v_call: TRBV28
clone_size: .
j_call: TRBJ2-7
cdr3_nt: TGTGCCAGCCGGGGACAGTACGAGCAGTACTTC
cdr3_aa: CASRGQYEQYF

d_call: TRBD1
v_call: TRBV3-1/TRBV3-2
clone_size: .
j_call: TRBJ2-2
cdr3_nt: TGTGCCAGCAACCAAGGGTTGATGACAGGGAGCTCCGGGGAGCTGTTTTTT
cdr3_aa: CASNQGLMTGSSGELFF

d_call: TRBD1
v_call: TRBV9
clone_size: once
j_call: TRBJ1-1
cdr3_nt: TGTGCCAGCAGCCCTTCCCGGGACAGGGTGACTGAAGCTTTCTTT
cdr3_aa: CASSPSRDRVTEAFF

d_call: .
v_call: TRBV24-1
clone_size: .
j_call: TRBJ2-7
cdr3_nt: TGTGCCACCAAAAAGGAAGCAGACCGCTCCTACGAGCAGTACTTC
cdr3_aa: CATKKEADRSYEQYF

d_call: TRBD2
v_call: TRBV7-9
clone_size: .
j_call: TRBJ2-5
cdr3_nt: TGTGCCAGCAGCACTAGGACTAGCGGCCGGGTGGAGACCCAGTACTTC
cdr3_aa: CASSTRTSGRVETQYF